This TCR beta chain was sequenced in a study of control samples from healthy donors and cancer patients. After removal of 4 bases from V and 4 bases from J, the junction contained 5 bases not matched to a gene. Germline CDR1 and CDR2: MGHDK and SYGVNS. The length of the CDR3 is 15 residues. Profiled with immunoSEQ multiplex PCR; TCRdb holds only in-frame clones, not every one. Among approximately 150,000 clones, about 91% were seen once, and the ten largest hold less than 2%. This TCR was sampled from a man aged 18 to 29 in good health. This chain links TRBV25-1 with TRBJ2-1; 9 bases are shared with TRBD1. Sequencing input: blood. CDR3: CASSGAGTGYNEQFF. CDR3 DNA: TGTGCCAGCAGTGGGGCCGGGACAGGGTACAATGAGCAGTTCTTC.